This T cell receptor (beta chain) stems from a study of identical twins. Per germline, CDR1 MDHEN and CDR2 SYDVKM. The CDR3 has 16 amino acids. Trimming left V 2 bases short and J 0 bases short, with 13 bases between. MiXCR, applied by TCRdb to the 5' RACE reads, yields one record per CDR3 protein. The table lists nearly 650,000 distinct CDR3 sequences, about 7.1% of them singletons. These same records also appear under a second study, on yellow fever vaccine responses in identical twins.

Source material: PBMCs. This sequence joins TRBV28 and TRBJ1-1; D ambiguous. The clonotype was recovered from a woman aged 18-29 years in good health. Written as DNA, the CDR3 is TGTGCCAGCAGTTTAGGGGTAGGTACGGTGAACACTGAAGCTTTCTTT. It specifies CASSLGVGTVNTEAFF.